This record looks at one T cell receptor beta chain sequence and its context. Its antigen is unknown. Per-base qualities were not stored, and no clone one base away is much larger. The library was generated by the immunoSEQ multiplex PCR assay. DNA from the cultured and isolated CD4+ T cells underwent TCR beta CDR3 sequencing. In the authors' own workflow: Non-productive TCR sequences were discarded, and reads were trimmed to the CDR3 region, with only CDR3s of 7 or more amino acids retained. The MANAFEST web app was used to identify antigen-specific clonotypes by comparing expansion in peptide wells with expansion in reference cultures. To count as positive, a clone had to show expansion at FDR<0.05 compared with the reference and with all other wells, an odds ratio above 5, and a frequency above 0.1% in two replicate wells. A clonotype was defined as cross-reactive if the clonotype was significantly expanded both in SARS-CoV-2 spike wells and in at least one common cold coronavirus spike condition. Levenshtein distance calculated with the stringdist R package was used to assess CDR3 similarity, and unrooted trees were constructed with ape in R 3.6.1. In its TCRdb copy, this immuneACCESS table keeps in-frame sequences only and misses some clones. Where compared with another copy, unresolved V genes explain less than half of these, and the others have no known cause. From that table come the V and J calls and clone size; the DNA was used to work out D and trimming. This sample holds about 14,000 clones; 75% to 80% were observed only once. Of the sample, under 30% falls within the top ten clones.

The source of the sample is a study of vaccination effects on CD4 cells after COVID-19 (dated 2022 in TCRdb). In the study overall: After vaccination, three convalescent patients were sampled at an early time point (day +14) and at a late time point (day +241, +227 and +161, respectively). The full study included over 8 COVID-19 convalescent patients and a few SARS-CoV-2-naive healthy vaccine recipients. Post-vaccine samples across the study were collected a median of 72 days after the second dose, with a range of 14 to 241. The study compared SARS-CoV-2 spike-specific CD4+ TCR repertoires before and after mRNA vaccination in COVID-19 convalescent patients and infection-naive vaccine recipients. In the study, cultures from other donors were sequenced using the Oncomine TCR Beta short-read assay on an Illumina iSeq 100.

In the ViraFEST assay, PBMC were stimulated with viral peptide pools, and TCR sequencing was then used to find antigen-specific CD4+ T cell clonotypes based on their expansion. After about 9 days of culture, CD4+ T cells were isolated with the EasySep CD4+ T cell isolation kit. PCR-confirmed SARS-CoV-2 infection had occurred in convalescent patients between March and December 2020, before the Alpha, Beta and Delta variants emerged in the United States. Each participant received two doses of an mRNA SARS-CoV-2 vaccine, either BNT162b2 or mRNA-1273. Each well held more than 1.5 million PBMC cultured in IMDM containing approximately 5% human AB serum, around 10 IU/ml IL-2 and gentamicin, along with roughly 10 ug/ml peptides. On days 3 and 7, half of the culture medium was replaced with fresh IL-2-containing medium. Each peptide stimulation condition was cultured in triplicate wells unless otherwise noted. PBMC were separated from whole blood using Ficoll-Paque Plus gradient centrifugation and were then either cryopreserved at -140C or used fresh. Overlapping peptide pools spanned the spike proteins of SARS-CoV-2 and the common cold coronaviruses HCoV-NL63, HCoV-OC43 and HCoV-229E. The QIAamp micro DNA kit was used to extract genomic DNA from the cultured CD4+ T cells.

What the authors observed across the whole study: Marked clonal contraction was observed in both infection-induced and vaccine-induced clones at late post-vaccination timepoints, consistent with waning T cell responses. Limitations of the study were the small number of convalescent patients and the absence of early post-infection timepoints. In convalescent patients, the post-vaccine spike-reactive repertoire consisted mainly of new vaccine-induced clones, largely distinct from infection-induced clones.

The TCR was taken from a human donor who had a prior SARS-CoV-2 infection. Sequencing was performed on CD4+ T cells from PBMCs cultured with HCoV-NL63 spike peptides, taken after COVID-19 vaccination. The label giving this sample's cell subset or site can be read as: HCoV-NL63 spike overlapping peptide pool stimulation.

CDR3 protein: CASSSKRGVPAGELFF. The bases read TGTGCCAGCAGCAGTAAGCGGGGGGTCCCGGCCGGGGAGCTGTTTTTT. The sequence links TRBV7-8 to TRBJ2-2; 9 central nucleotides agree with TRBD2. Taken from the germline V gene, the CDR1 and CDR2 loops are SGHVS and FQNEAQ. V has 5 bases trimmed and J has 6 bases trimmed; junction bases matching no gene number 10. Counted from cysteine to phenylalanine, this CDR3 has 16 amino acids. The entry retains the CDR3 DNA only, 48 bases that are in frame from base 1.